Shown below are 23 T cell receptor beta chains from a single sample sequenced in a study of Ad26.COV2.S vaccination and SARS-CoV-2 variants. Treatment here: around 19 received Ad26.COV2.S at low or high dose, single or two shots; 5 received placebo; per-sample allocation not given. Sampling occurred on day 63 after the first vaccine or placebo injection. Profiling relied on immunoSEQ multiplex PCR, and the TCRdb table lists in-frame clones only, not all of them. The sample shows around 300,000 clones, 75% to 90% of them seen only once. Sequenced here: peripheral blood, sampled in a trial of Ad26.COV2.S vaccine versus placebo. These receptors all come from a person aged 18 to 59 who received the Ad26.COV2.S COVID-19 vaccine or a placebo.

The chain couples TRBV12-3 or TRBV12-4 to TRBJ2-1; maybe TRBD2 (5 bases). CDR3 length: 13 residues. Trimming shortened V by 5 bases and J by 6 bases, and 11 bases separated the two germline ends. Written as DNA, the CDR3 is TGTGCCAGCAGTACCGGGGTGACCAATGAGCAGTTCTTC. Translation gives CASSTGVTNEQFF.

The chain combines TRBV28 with TRBJ2-7; 8 bases align to TRBD1. Germline CDR1 and CDR2: MDHEN and SYDVKM. The CDR3 is 13 amino acids. V was pared by 6 bases and J by 4 bases, with 5 bases of the junction left unmatched. CDR3 in amino acids: CASRGQVRYEQYF. The CDR3 DNA sequence: TGTGCCAGCAGGGGACAGGTCAGGTACGAGCAGTACTTC.

V and J are TRBV5-1 and TRBJ2-6, with 8 bases identical to TRBD1. V dropped 7 bases and J dropped 4; count of bases not matched to a gene: 13. The CDR3 has 17 residues. Germline V gene lookup returns CDR1 SGHRS and CDR2 YFSETQ. CDR3 protein: CASGGRTGQPGANVLTF. The CDR3 bases are TGCGCCAGCGGAGGAAGGACAGGGCAACCCGGGGCCAACGTCCTGACTTTC.

The genes are TRBV7-9 and TRBJ2-7; D might be TRBD1 or TRBD2, each matching 5 bases. The CDR3 is made up of 16 amino acids. Germline lookup yields CDR1 SEHNR and CDR2 FQNEAQ (reference sequence). The V gene lost 5 bases and the J gene lost 3 bases, with 20 bases spanning the gap. CDR3 sequence reads: CASSHLGDGVLYEQYF. The DNA for the CDR3 is TGTGCCAGCAGCCACCTCGGGGACGGCGTCCTCTACGAGCAGTACTTC.

This clone showed up just a few times. The chain carries TRBV3-1 (or the pseudogene TRBV3-2) and TRBJ2-7; either TRBD1 or TRBD2 may fit D (5 bases each). There are 15 residues in the CDR3. V dropped 4 bases and J dropped 0 bases, with 13 bases sitting between them. CDR1 is LGHDT and CDR2 is YNNKEL in the germline V gene (reference sequence). The DNA for the CDR3 is TGTGCCAGCAGCCGGGGGAGCGGAGGCTCCTACGAGCAGTACTTC. It specifies CASSRGSGGSYEQYF.

The J gene is TRBJ2-2, the V gene TRBV6-5; D gene unclear. The V gene lost 7 bases and the J gene lost 7 bases, with 19 bases spanning the gap. Per germline, CDR1 MNHEY and CDR2 SVGAGI. The CDR3 totals 15 residues. As DNA, the CDR3 is TGTGCCAGCAACGCACAGATTGCCTCCGGCGGGGAGCTGTTTTTT. Translation: CASNAQIASGGELFF.

This clone was counted only a few times. The rearrangement uses TRBV6-5 and TRBJ2-5; a possible D gene is TRBD1 (5 bases). Germline V CDR1 and CDR2: MNHEY, SVGAGI. The CDR3 has 12 residues. V shed 4 bases and J shed 4 bases, with 7 bases lying between them. The DNA of the CDR3 is TGTGCCAGCAGTTTGCAGGGAGAGACCCAGTACTTC. Encoded protein: CASSLQGETQYF.

This clone was recorded once. The chain links TRBV6-2 or TRBV6-3 to TRBJ1-6, with D perhaps TRBD1 (6 bases). Germline lookup yields CDR1 MNHEY and CDR2 SVGEGT. V was shortened by 2 bases and J by 7 bases, with 18 bases between the two germline ends. The CDR3 consists of 17 residues. DNA for the CDR3: TGTGCCAGCAGTTACGTTTCAGGGGCCAGTAAAAATTCACCCCTCCACTTT. Translating gives CASSYVSGASKNSPLHF.

This rearrangement joins TRBV15 to TRBJ2-3, with D perhaps matching TRBD1 or TRBD2 (5 bases each). This CDR3 is built from 12 residues. V shed 5 bases and J shed 6 bases, with 9 bases lying between them. Germline loops: CDR1 LNHNV, CDR2 YYDKDF (reference sequence). The DNA of the CDR3 is TGTGCCACCAGCGGGGGATTGGATACGCAGTATTTT. It codes for CATSGGLDTQYF.

The chain couples TRBV7-2 to TRBJ2-7; the D gene is possibly TRBD2 (5 bases). The CDR3 covers 17 residues. V lost 0 bases, J lost 0 bases, and 15 bases lay in between. In germline, CDR1 is SGHTA, CDR2 FQGNSA. The CDR3 coding sequence is TGTGCCAGCAGCTTAGCTCGAGGGCCGGGAAGCTCCTACGAGCAGTACTTC. Translated, it gives CASSLARGPGSSYEQYF.

This clone was found once. The chain links TRBV7-2 to TRBJ2-7; 10 bases match TRBD1. This CDR3 has 14 amino acids. V lost 4 bases to trimming and J lost 2 bases; unmatched junction nucleotides: 2. Per germline, CDR1 SGHTA and CDR2 FQGNSA. The CDR3 here is CASSSGTGAYEQYF. The CDR3 nucleotides read TGTGCCAGCAGCTCGGGGACAGGGGCCTACGAGCAGTACTTC.

This clone was counted between two and nine times. V is TRBV5-6 and J is TRBJ1-1; TRBD1 matches 9 bases. The CDR3 contains 15 residues. The germline gives CDR1 SGHDT, CDR2 YYEEEE. Unmatched junction bases numbered 7, after V lost 4 bases and J lost 3 bases. CDR3 DNA sequence: TGTGCCAGCAGCCCGGGACAGGGAGGACACACTGAAGCTTTCTTT. Its translation: CASSPGQGGHTEAFF.

The genes are TRBV7-3 and TRBJ2-6; no clear D gene. The CDR3 is made up of 18 amino acids. CDR1 is SGHTA and CDR2 is FQGTGA in the germline V gene. The V end was cut by 6 bases, the J end by 0 bases, with 18 bases between. The CDR3 region has the DNA TGTGCCAGCAGTCGTAAAGGGTTTGAGTACTCTGGGGCCAACGTCCTGACTTTC. Translated, it gives CASSRKGFEYSGANVLTF. Variable domain in full (rest from reference TRBV7-3 and TRBJ2-6): GAGVSQTPSNKVTEKGKYVELRCDPISGHTALYWYRQSLGQGPEFLIYFQGTGAADDSGLPNDRFFAVRPEGSVSTLKIQRTERGDSAVYLCASSRKGFEYSGANVLTFGAGSRLTVL.

The chain links TRBV7-2 to TRBJ2-3; TRBD2 matches at 7 bases. V was pared by 4 bases and J by 2 bases, with 12 bases of the junction left unmatched. This CDR3 has 17 residues. Germline V gene lookup returns CDR1 SGHTA and CDR2 FQGNSA. CDR3 sequence: CASSSIWGGWDTDTQYF. The CDR3 DNA is TGTGCCAGCAGCTCAATCTGGGGGGGGTGGGACACAGATACGCAGTATTTT.

This chain connects TRBV5-1 to TRBJ2-2, with D possibly TRBD1 on 6 matching bases. Trimming stripped 3 bases from V and 5 bases from J, with 11 bases between. This CDR3 has 14 amino acids. CDR1 and CDR2 from the germline V gene are SGHRS and YFSETQ. The chain's CDR3 is CASSWDMRTGELFF. CDR3 sequence (DNA): TGCGCCAGCAGCTGGGACATGAGGACCGGGGAGCTGTTTTTT.

V is TRBV30 and J is TRBJ1-6; weak D call: TRBD1 (5 bases). The V and J ends lost 2 bases and 10 bases respectively, with 15 bases between them. The CDR3 runs to 14 residues. The germline CDR1 and CDR2 sequences are GTSNPN and SVGIG (reference sequence). DNA of the CDR3: TGTGCCTGGAGTAAAGGGACTGACGGATCACCCCTCCACTTT. Translation gives CAWSKGTDGSPLHF.

The J gene is TRBJ2-7, the V gene TRBV27; TRBD2 might be the D (6 bases). The CDR3 covers 15 residues. Germline lookup yields CDR1 MNHEY and CDR2 SMNVEV (reference sequence). Trimming pared 1 base from V and 3 bases from J, leaving 13 bases between. CDR3 in amino acids: CASSLYIGLNYEQYF. The DNA of the CDR3 is TGTGCCAGCAGTTTATACATAGGACTAAACTACGAGCAGTACTTC.

This clone has a single count. The chain is built from TRBV19 and TRBJ2-1, with a weak D call TRBD2 (5 bases). V lost 5 bases and J lost 10, with 12 bases in between. This CDR3 spans 12 amino acids. CDR1 and CDR2 from the germline V gene are LNHDA and SQIVND (reference sequence). The CDR3 DNA sequence: TGTGCCAGTAGTCTGTACTCGGGGGAGCAGTTCTTC. Protein product: CASSLYSGEQFF. The full variable domain, in which reference TRBV19 and TRBJ2-1 provide the parts outside the CDR3, is DGGITQSPKYLFRKEGQNVTLSCEQNLNHDAMYWYRQDPGQGLRLIYYSQIVNDFQKGDIAEGYSVSREKKESFPLTVTSAQKNPTAFYLCASSLYSGEQFFGPGTRLTVL.

This rearrangement joins TRBV6-6 to TRBJ2-3; 8 positions agree with TRBD2. V was clipped by 6 bases and J by 5 bases; unmatched bases: 7. The CDR3 totals 14 residues. Germline V gene data show CDR1 as MNHNY and CDR2 as SVGAGI (reference sequence). CDR3 sequence: CASSASGSGDTQYF. In DNA form, the CDR3 reads TGTGCCAGCAGCGCGAGCGGGAGTGGAGATACGCAGTATTTT.

This clone was found many times. The rearrangement joins TRBV5-1 to TRBJ2-1; D not certain. With 2 bases removed from V and 0 bases from J, the gap between germline ends came to 12 bases. Germline lookup yields CDR1 SGHRS and CDR2 YFSETQ. The CDR3 runs 16 residues. The CDR3 reads CASSFRLSSSYNEQFF. The CDR3 DNA reads TGCGCCAGCAGCTTCCGGCTCTCTAGCTCCTACAATGAGCAGTTCTTC.

V usage is TRBV28 and J usage is TRBJ1-5, with D perhaps TRBD1 (5 bases). This CDR3 spans 17 amino acids. V lost 3 bases to trimming and J lost 3 bases, with 18 bases between them. CDR1 and CDR2 from the germline V gene are MDHEN and SYDVKM. DNA for the CDR3: TGTGCCAGCAGTTTTCTGACCATAGGGACGGTCAATCAGCCCCAGCATTTT. Residues: CASSFLTIGTVNQPQHF.

V and J are TRBV15 and TRBJ2-1; 9 bases align to TRBD2. Germline-derived CDR1 and CDR2 are LNHNV and YYDKDF (reference sequence). The V gene end was trimmed by 0 bases and the J gene end by 7 bases; junction bases not matched to a gene: 7. This CDR3 is built from 16 residues. The CDR3 DNA sequence: TGTGCCACCAGCAGAGATCGGGGCGGGAGGGTGAATGAGCAGTTCTTC. Protein sequence: CATSRDRGGRVNEQFF.

The chain is built from TRBV7-2 and TRBJ2-1; TRBD2 aligns across 11 bases. The CDR3 runs to 15 residues. V dropped 6 bases and J dropped 4; count of bases not matched to a gene: 5. Germline CDR1 SGHTA, CDR2 FQGNSA. The CDR3 DNA reads as TGTGCCAGCAGTCCGACTAGCGGGACTTACAATGAGCAGTTCTTC. Translated: CASSPTSGTYNEQFF.